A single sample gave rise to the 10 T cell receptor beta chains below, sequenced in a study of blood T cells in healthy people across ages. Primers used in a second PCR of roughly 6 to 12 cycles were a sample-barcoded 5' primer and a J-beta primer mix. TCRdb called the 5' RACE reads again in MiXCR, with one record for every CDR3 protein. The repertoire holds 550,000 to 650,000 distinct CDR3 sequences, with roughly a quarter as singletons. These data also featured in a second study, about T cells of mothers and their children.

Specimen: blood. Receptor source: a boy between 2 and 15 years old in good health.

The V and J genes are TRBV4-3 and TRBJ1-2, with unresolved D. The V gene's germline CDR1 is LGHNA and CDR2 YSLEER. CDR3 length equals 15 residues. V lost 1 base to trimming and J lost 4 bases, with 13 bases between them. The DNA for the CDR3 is TGCGCCAGCAGCCAAGTATCGGCCAGCCCCTATGGCTACACCTTC. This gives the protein CASSQVSASPYGYTF.

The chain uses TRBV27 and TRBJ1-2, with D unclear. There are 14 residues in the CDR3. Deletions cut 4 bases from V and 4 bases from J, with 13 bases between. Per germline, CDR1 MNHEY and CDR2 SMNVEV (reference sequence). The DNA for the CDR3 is TGTGCCAGCAGTTCTCGATGGGCTTCCTATGGCTACACCTTC. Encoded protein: CASSSRWASYGYTF.

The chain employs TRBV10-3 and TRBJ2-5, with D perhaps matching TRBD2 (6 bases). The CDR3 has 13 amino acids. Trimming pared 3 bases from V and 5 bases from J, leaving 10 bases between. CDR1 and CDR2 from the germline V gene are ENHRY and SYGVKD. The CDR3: CAISDTSRETQYF. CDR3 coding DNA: TGTGCCATCAGTGACACTAGCCGGGAGACCCAGTACTTC.

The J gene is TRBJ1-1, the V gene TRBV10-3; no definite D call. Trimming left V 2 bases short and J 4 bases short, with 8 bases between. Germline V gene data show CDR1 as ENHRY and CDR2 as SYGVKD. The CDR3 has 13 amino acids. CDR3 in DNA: TGTGCCATCAGTGAGGCTAGGTCCACTGAAGCTTTCTTT. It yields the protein CAISEARSTEAFF.

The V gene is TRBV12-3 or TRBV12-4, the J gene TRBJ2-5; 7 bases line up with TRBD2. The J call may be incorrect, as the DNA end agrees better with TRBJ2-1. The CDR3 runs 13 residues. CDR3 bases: TGTGCCAGCAGTCCCCTGGGACTACATGAGCAGTTCTTC. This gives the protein CASSPLGLHEQFF.

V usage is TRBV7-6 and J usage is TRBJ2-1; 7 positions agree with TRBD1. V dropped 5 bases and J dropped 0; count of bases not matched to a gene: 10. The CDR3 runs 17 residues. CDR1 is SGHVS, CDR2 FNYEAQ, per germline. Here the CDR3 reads CASSPYLTGISYNEQFF. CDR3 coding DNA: TGTGCCAGCAGCCCCTATTTGACAGGGATCTCCTACAATGAGCAGTTCTTC. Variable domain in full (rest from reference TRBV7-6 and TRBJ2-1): GAGVSQSPRYKVTKRGQDVALRCDPISGHVSLYWYRQALGQGPEFLTYFNYEAQQDKSGLPNDRFSAERPEGSISTLTIQRTEQRDSAMYRCASSPYLTGISYNEQFFGPGTRLTVL.

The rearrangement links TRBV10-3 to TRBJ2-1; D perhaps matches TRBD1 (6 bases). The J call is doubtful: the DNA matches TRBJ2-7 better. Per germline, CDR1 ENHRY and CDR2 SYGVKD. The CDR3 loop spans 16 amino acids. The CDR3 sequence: CAIRGIARGSSYEQYF. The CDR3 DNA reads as TGTGCCATCAGAGGGATAGCTAGGGGGAGCTCCTACGAGCAGTACTTC.

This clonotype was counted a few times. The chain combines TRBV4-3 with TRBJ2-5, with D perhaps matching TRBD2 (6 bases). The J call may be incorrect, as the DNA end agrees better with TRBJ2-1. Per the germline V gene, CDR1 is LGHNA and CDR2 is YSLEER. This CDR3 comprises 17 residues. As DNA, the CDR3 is TGCGCCAGCAGCCAGGATTACGGGAGCCCGACGAGGAATGAGCAGTTCTTC. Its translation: CASSQDYGSPTRNEQFF.

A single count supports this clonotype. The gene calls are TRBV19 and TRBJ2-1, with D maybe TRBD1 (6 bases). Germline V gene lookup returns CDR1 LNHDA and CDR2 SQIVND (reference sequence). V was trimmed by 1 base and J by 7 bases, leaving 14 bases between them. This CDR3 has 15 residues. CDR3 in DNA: TGTGCCAGTAGTATAGGGTCAGGGGCGTCGAATGAGCAGTTCTTC. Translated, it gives CASSIGSGASNEQFF.

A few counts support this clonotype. The CDR3, as DNA: TGTGCCAGCAGACCTGCGGGGGGGACCCCCTACGAGCAGTACTTC. It yields the protein CASRPAGGTPYEQYF. V and J are TRBV3-1 and TRBJ2-7; 9 positions match TRBD2. J was trimmed by 2 bases and V by 6 bases; bases with no gene match: 8. CDR1 LGHDT and CDR2 YNNKEL come from the germline V gene (reference sequence). This CDR3 comprises 15 residues.